This T cell receptor beta chain was found in a study of control samples from healthy donors and cancer patients. With V trimmed by 5 bases and J by 4 bases, 8 bases remained unmatched. The CDR3 runs 15 residues. CDR1 and CDR2 from the germline V gene are LNHDA and SQIVND (reference sequence). Data came from immunoSEQ multiplex PCR; TCRdb stores just in-frame clones and leaves some out. The table shows about 160,000 clones, with roughly 94% occurring only once. This sequence was found in a man in his 60s with colorectal cancer. The chain couples TRBV19 to TRBJ1-2; 9 bases fit TRBD1. Sequenced material: PBMCs. The CDR3 region has the DNA TGTGCCAGTAGTCCGGGACAGGGATTTTCCTATGGCTACACCTTC. The encoded protein is CASSPGQGFSYGYTF.